Shown below are 27 T cell receptor beta chains from a single sample sequenced in a study of blood T cell repertoires in COVID-19. The assay was immunoSEQ multiplex PCR, and TCRdb's table has in-frame clones only and misses some. Of roughly 110,000 clones in the sample, over 80% were seen once. Material for sequencing was peripheral blood. The origin of the receptors is a woman aged 25-40 years with acute or convalescent COVID-19.

The chain combines TRBV4-1 with TRBJ1-2; 10 positions match TRBD1. Losses at the gene ends were 3 bases for V and 0 bases for J; bases not matched to a gene: 7. The CDR3 consists of 17 residues. Germline-derived CDR1 and CDR2 are MGHRA and YSYEKL. CDR3 sequence: CASSHWTGGDSNYGYTF. CDR3 DNA sequence: TGCGCCAGCAGCCACTGGACAGGGGGTGATTCTAACTATGGCTACACCTTC.

The chain is built from TRBV19 and TRBJ1-6, with TRBD1 matching over 7 bases. CDR1 and CDR2 (germline): LNHDA, SQIVND (reference sequence). The V gene end was trimmed by 6 bases and the J gene end by 8 bases; junction bases not matched to a gene: 13. The length of the CDR3 is 16 residues. CDR3 loop: CASRFNRGQYHSPLHF. CDR3 coding DNA: TGTGCCAGTAGGTTTAACCGGGGACAGTACCATTCACCCCTCCACTTT.

The chain combines TRBV7-6 with TRBJ2-1; tentatively, D is TRBD1 (5 bases). Germline CDR1 and CDR2: SGHVS and FNYEAQ. V was cut by 0 bases and J by 1 base, with 10 bases left in between. The CDR3 loop spans 16 amino acids. CDR3 amino acids: CASSLAPGLSYNEQFF. CDR3 bases: TGTGCCAGCAGCTTAGCTCCAGGGTTGTCCTACAATGAGCAGTTCTTC.

V and J are TRBV7-9 and TRBJ2-7, with unresolved D. Deletions cut 5 bases from V and 0 bases from J, with 5 bases between. This CDR3 has 12 amino acids. In germline, CDR1 is SEHNR, CDR2 FQNEAQ (reference sequence). The CDR3 coding sequence is TGTGCCAGCAGCGGCCGCTCCTACGAGCAGTACTTC. Translation gives CASSGRSYEQYF.

This sequence joins TRBV4-2 and TRBJ2-2, with D possibly matching TRBD2 (5 bases). CDR1 and CDR2 (germline): LGHNA, YNFKEQ. Trimming cost V 0 bases and J 8 bases, with 28 bases left between them. The CDR3 is 20 amino acids. The CDR3: CASSQDNYLSRTPPGGELFF. CDR3 DNA sequence: TGTGCCAGCAGCCAAGATAACTATTTGTCGAGGACTCCCCCGGGTGGGGAGCTGTTTTTT.

On this clone: Other DNA sequences within the sample encode an identical CDR3. The chain couples TRBV27 to TRBJ2-1; no definite D call. V gave up 5 bases and J gave up 7 bases, with 18 bases separating them. The CDR3 length is 15 residues. CDR1 and CDR2 from the germline V gene are MNHEY and SMNVEV (reference sequence). CDR3 nucleotide sequence: TGTGCCAGCAGTCCCCTAGAGAAAAGCGATAATGAGCAGTTCTTC. Translated: CASSPLEKSDNEQFF.

This clone was detected only once. The gene calls are TRBV24-1 and TRBJ2-2, with D possibly being TRBD2 (6 bases). V lost 5 bases, J lost 2 bases, and 11 bases lay in between. CDR3 size: 15 residues. The V gene's germline CDR1 is KGHDR and CDR2 SFDVKD. The CDR3 protein is CATSAGGTNTGELFF. In DNA, the CDR3 is TGTGCCACCAGTGCTGGCGGGACCAACACCGGGGAGCTGTTTTTT.

The genes are TRBV19 and TRBJ1-1; 11 bases agree with TRBD1. CDR1 LNHDA and CDR2 SQIVND come from the germline V gene (reference sequence). The CDR3 consists of 15 residues. V shed 5 bases and J 5 bases; nucleotides not matched to a gene: 7. The CDR3 bases are TGTGCCAGTAGTCCCCGGGACAGGGGGGAAACTGAAGCTTTCTTT. Its translation: CASSPRDRGETEAFF.

The chain carries TRBV7-2 and TRBJ1-4, with no clear D. The CDR3 extends over 15 amino acids. The V gene lost 4 bases and the J gene lost 7 bases, with 16 bases spanning the gap. CDR1 is SGHTA and CDR2 is FQGNSA in the germline V gene. CDR3 sequence: CASSSSLSNLEKLFF. CDR3 sequence (DNA): TGTGCCAGCAGCTCTAGCCTGTCCAATCTTGAAAAACTGTTTTTT.

The genes are TRBV7-9 and TRBJ2-5, with D possibly being TRBD2 (6 bases). The CDR3 extends over 16 amino acids. Germline loops: CDR1 SEHNR, CDR2 FQNEAQ (reference sequence). Deletions cut 5 bases from V and 1 base from J, with 17 bases between. The CDR3 reads CASSAYGLSPQETQYF. The DNA for the CDR3 is TGTGCCAGCAGCGCCTACGGACTAAGCCCCCAAGAGACCCAGTACTTC.

The V gene is TRBV3-1 (or the pseudogene TRBV3-2), the J gene TRBJ2-2, with 8 bases aligning to TRBD2. The CDR3 is made up of 16 amino acids. Germline V gene data show CDR1 as LGHDT and CDR2 as YNNKEL (reference sequence). V lost 6 bases to trimming and J lost 5 bases; unmatched junction nucleotides: 11. This CDR3 reads CASRKKAGGWTGELFF. The CDR3 DNA reads as TGTGCCAGCAGGAAAAAGGCGGGGGGTTGGACCGGGGAGCTGTTTTTT.

The rearrangement joins TRBV14 to TRBJ2-5; TRBD2 aligns across 14 bases. The CDR3 consists of 17 residues. V gave up 3 bases and J gave up 5 bases; unmatched junction bases: 8. The V gene's germline CDR1 is SGHDN and CDR2 FVKESK. CDR3 in DNA: TGTGCCAGCAGCCACCTTGGGACTAGCGGGGGCTCGGAGACCCAGTACTTC. It translates to CASSHLGTSGGSETQYF. Drawing the rest from reference TRBV14 and TRBJ2-5, the complete variable domain is EAGVTQFPSHSVIEKGQTVTLRCDPISGHDNLYWYRRVMGKEIKFLLHFVKESKQDESGMPNNRFLAERTGGTYSTLKVQPAELEDSGVYFCASSHLGTSGGSETQYFGPGTRLLVL.

This clone was detected once. The chain is built from TRBV6-6 and TRBJ1-2, with 11 positions matching TRBD1. The CDR3 runs 15 residues. Germline values: CDR1 MNHNY, CDR2 SVGAGI (reference sequence). With 6 bases clipped from V and 8 bases from J, the junction kept 11 bases outside the gene matches. Written as DNA, the CDR3 is TGTGCCAGCAGCCGACCGAGCGGGACAGGGGGAGGCTACACCTTC. It specifies CASSRPSGTGGGYTF.

The J gene is TRBJ1-4, the V gene TRBV30; D unclear. The ends were cut back, 0 bases at V and 4 bases at J, with 12 bases in the middle. The CDR3 covers 15 residues. Germline V gene lookup returns CDR1 GTSNPN and CDR2 SVGIG (reference sequence). The CDR3 DNA follows: TGTGCCTGGAGTGTGGGAGTATCGGGTAATGAAAAACTGTTTTTT. This encodes CAWSVGVSGNEKLFF.

The CDR3 here is CASSAGTGGTGELFF. The CDR3 nucleotides read TGTGCCAGCAGTGCCGGGACAGGGGGCACCGGGGAGCTGTTTTTT. J is TRBJ2-2 and V is TRBV6-4; the match to TRBD1 covers 11 bases. This CDR3 is built from 15 residues. Trimming cost V 4 bases and J 4 bases; bases outside gene matches: 2. CDR1 and CDR2 (germline): MRHNA, SNTAGT.

The chain links TRBV14 to TRBJ2-7; TRBD1 agrees at 8 bases. This CDR3 region has 15 residues. Germline CDR1 is SGHDN and CDR2 is FVKESK. With V trimmed by 0 bases and J by 7 bases, 8 bases remained unmatched. The CDR3: CASSQDPGTGGEQYF. CDR3 sequence (DNA): TGTGCCAGCAGCCAAGATCCGGGTACAGGGGGTGAGCAGTACTTC.

The chain is built from TRBV10-3 and TRBJ1-3; a possible D gene is TRBD1 (6 bases). The CDR3 sequence is 20 residues long. Germline V CDR1 and CDR2: ENHRY, SYGVKD. V lost 5 bases to trimming and J lost 3 bases, with 29 bases between them. In DNA, the CDR3 is TGTGCCATCAGTTCAGCCTTCCGGGACAAGCCTTCAGAGAGTGGAAACACCATATATTTT. It translates to CAISSAFRDKPSESGNTIYF.

The J gene is TRBJ1-1, the V gene TRBV6-5; weak D call: TRBD1 (5 bases). CDR1 and CDR2 from the germline V gene are MNHEY and SVGAGI. CDR3 length: 12 residues. V was shortened by 10 bases and J by 8 bases, with 17 bases between the two germline ends. This CDR3 reads CATNNRLQEAFF. CDR3 bases: TGTGCCACCAACAACAGGTTACAAGAAGCTTTCTTT.

CDR3 sequence: CASRAWGEPYGYTF. The CDR3 nucleotides are TGTGCCAGCCGTGCATGGGGGGAACCCTATGGCTACACCTTC. V is TRBV2 and J is TRBJ1-2; tentatively, D is TRBD1 (5 bases). Germline-derived CDR1 and CDR2 are SNHLY and FYNNEI. V shed 8 bases and J shed 4 bases, with 17 bases lying between them. The CDR3 has 14 amino acids.

The J gene is TRBJ2-7, the V gene TRBV3-1 (or the pseudogene TRBV3-2), with D unresolved. Trimming took off 1 base at V and 1 base at J, with 5 bases between the two ends. The CDR3 totals 13 residues. Per germline, CDR1 LGHDT and CDR2 YNNKEL (reference sequence). This chain's CDR3 is CASSQVTSYEQYF. Written as DNA, the CDR3 is TGTGCCAGCAGCCAAGTTACATCCTACGAGCAGTACTTC.

The chain recombines TRBV2 with TRBJ2-7; 7 nucleotides line up with TRBD1. Germline V CDR1 and CDR2: SNHLY, FYNNEI. This CDR3 contains 12 residues. Unmatched junction bases numbered 3, after V lost 7 bases and J lost 3 bases. CDR3 sequence (DNA): TGTGCCAGCAAGGACAGGTTCTACGAGCAGTACTTC. Translating it yields CASKDRFYEQYF.

The chain couples TRBV19 to TRBJ2-4, with a possible D match to TRBD2 (5 bases). V gave up 2 bases and J gave up 1 base, with 21 bases separating them. The CDR3 is made up of 19 amino acids. From germline, CDR1 is LNHDA and CDR2 SQIVND (reference sequence). The CDR3 is CASSISSEPGKVAKNIQYF. In DNA form, the CDR3 reads TGTGCCAGTAGTATATCATCGGAGCCGGGGAAGGTTGCCAAAAACATTCAGTACTTC.

This sequence joins TRBV28 and TRBJ2-7, with 14 bases that match TRBD2. The CDR3 totals 16 residues. The trim removed 5 bases at V and 6 bases at J, leaving 9 bases unmatched. Germline V gene data show CDR1 as MDHEN and CDR2 as SYDVKM. This chain's CDR3 is CASSPPGTSGSSEQYF. CDR3 nucleotides: TGTGCCAGCAGTCCCCCCGGGACTAGCGGGAGTAGCGAGCAGTACTTC. The full variable domain, its missing parts supplied by reference TRBV28 and TRBJ2-7, is DVKVTQSSRYLVKRTGEKVFLECVQDMDHENMFWYRQDPGLGLRLIYFSYDVKMKEKGDIPEGYSVSREKKERFSLILESASTNQTSMYLCASSPPGTSGSSEQYFGPGTRLTVT.

This rearrangement joins TRBV5-6 to TRBJ1-5; D is ambiguous. V gave up 0 bases and J gave up 2 bases, with 12 bases separating them. The germline V gene has CDR1 SGHDT and CDR2 YYEEEE. The CDR3 is made up of 16 amino acids. This chain's CDR3 is CASSLGDWEGNQPQHF. CDR3 bases: TGTGCCAGCAGCTTGGGGGATTGGGAGGGCAATCAGCCCCAGCATTTT.

The chain recombines TRBV5-1 with TRBJ1-1; 7 bases fit TRBD1. Trimming cost V 4 bases and J 2 bases; bases outside gene matches: 11. CDR3 length equals 16 residues. Germline CDR1 is SGHRS and CDR2 is YFSETQ. CDR3 nucleotide sequence: TGCGCCAGCAGCAACCCAGGGGGTTTTGGTAACACTGAAGCTTTCTTT. Translating gives CASSNPGGFGNTEAFF.

Here the CDR3 DNA reads TGTGCCAGCAGCTTAGAGAGCGGGGGGGCTAGAAACACCATATATTTT. Translating it yields CASSLESGGARNTIYF. The chain uses TRBV7-6 and TRBJ1-3, with D tentatively TRBD1 (6 bases). The CDR3 runs 16 residues. The V end was cut by 1 base, the J end by 5 bases, with 15 bases between. Germline V gene data show CDR1 as SGHVS and CDR2 as FNYEAQ.

This chain links TRBV5-1 with TRBJ1-2, with a weak D call TRBD1 (5 bases). CDR3 length equals 13 residues. V was shortened by 2 bases and J by 3 bases, with 8 bases between the two germline ends. The germline CDR1 and CDR2 sequences are SGHRS and YFSETQ. The CDR3 here is CASSLLRDYGYTF. The CDR3 DNA reads TGCGCCAGCAGCTTACTCAGGGACTATGGCTACACCTTC.